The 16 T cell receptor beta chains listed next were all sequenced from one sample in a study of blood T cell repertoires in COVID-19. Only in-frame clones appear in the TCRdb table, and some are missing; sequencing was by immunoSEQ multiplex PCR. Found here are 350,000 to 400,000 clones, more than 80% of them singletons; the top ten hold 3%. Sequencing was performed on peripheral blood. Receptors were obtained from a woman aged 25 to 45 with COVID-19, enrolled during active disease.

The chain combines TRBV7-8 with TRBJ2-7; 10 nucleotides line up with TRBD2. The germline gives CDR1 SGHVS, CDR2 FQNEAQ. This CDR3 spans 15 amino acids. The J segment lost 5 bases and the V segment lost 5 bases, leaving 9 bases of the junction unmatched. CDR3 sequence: CASSPAGGQVNEQYF. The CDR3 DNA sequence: TGTGCCAGCAGCCCAGCGGGGGGGCAGGTAAACGAGCAGTACTTC.

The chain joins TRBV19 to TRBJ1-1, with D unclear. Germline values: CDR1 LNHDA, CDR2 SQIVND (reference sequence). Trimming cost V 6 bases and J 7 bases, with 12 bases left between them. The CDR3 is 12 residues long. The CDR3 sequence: CASRVGGGEAFF. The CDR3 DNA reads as TGTGCCAGTAGGGTCGGCGGAGGTGAAGCTTTCTTT.

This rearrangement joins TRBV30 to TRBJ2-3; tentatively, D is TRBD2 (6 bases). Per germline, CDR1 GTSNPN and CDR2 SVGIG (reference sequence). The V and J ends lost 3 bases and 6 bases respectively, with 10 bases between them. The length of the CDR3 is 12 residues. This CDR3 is CAWSPGADTQYF. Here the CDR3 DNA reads TGTGCCTGGAGCCCGGGAGCCGATACGCAGTATTTT.

Written as DNA, the CDR3 is TGTGCCAGCAGTTTATTAAGGAGGGAGCAGTTCTTC. Protein sequence: CASSLLRREQFF. The chain couples TRBV28 to TRBJ2-1; TRBD2 is a possible D gene (5 bases). V shed 1 base and J shed 10 bases, with 8 bases lying between them. The germline gives CDR1 MDHEN, CDR2 SYDVKM. This CDR3 is built from 12 residues.

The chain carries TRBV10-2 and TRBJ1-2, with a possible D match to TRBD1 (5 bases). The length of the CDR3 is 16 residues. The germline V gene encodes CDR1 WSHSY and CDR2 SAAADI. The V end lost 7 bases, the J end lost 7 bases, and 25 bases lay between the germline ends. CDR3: CASNSAGQDKKGGYTF. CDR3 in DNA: TGCGCCAGCAATTCGGCAGGGCAGGATAAAAAGGGTGGCTACACCTTC.

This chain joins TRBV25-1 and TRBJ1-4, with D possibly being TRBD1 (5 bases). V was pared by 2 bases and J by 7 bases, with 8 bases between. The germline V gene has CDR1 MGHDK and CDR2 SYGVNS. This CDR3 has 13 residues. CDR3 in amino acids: CASSETQGEKLFF. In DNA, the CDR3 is TGTGCCAGCAGTGAAACCCAGGGTGAAAAACTGTTTTTT. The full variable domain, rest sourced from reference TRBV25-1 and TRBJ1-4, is EADIYQTPRYLVIGTGKKITLECSQTMGHDKMYWYQQDPGMELHLIHYSYGVNSTEKGDLSSESTVSRIRTEHFPLTLESARPSHTSQYLCASSETQGEKLFFGSGTQLSVL.

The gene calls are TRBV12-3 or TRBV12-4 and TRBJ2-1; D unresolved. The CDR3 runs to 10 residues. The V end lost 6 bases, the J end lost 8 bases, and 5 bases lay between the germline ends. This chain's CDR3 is CASSLYEQFF. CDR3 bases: TGTGCCAGCAGCCTCTATGAGCAGTTCTTC.

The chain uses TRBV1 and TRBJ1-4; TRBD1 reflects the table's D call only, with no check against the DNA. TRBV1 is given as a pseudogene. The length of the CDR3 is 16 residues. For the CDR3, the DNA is TGCACCAGCAGCCAGTGGACAGGTCGAGAAGGTGAAAAACTGTTTTTT. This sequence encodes CTSSQWTGREGEKLFF.

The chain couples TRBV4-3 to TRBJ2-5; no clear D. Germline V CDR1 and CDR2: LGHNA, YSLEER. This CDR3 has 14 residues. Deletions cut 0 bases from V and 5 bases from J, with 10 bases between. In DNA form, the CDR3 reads TGCGCCAGCAGCCAAGATCGAGGCAAGGAGACCCAGTACTTC. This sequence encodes CASSQDRGKETQYF.

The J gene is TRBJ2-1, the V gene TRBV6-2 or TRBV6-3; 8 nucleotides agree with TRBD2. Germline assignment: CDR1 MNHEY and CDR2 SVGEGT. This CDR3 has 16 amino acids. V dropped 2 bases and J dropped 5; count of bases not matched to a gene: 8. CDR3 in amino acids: CASSYLSGSRDNEQFF. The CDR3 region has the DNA TGTGCCAGCAGTTACCTAAGCGGGAGCCGGGACAATGAGCAGTTCTTC.

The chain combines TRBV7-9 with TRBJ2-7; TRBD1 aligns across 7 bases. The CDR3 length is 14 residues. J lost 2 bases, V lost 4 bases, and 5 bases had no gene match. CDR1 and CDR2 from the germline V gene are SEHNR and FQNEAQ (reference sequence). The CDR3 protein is CASSWDRPTYEQYF. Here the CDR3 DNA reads TGTGCCAGCAGCTGGGACAGACCAACCTACGAGCAGTACTTC.

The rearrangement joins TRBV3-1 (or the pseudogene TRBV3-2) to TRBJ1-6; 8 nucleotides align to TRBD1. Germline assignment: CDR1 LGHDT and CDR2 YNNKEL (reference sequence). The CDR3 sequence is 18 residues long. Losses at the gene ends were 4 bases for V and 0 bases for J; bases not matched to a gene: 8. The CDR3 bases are TGTGCCAGCAGCCCTTTCAGGGGGCCCCGCTCCTATAATTCACCCCTCCACTTT. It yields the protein CASSPFRGPRSYNSPLHF.

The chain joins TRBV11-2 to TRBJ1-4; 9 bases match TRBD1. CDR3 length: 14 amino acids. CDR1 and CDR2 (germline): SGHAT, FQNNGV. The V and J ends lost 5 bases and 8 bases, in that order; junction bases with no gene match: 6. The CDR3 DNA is TGTGCCAGCAGCCCGGGACAGGGACCCGAAAAACTGTTTTTT. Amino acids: CASSPGQGPEKLFF.

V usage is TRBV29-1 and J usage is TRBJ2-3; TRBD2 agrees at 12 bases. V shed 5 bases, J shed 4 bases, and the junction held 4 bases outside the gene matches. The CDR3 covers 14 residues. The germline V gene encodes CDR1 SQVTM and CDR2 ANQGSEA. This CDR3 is CSVLTSGSPDTQYF. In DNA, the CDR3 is TGCAGCGTTCTGACTAGCGGGAGCCCAGATACGCAGTATTTT.

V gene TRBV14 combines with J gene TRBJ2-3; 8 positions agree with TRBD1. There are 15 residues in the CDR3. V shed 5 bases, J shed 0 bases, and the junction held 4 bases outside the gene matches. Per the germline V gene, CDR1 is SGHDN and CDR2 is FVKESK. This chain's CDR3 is CASSVQGVSTDTQYF. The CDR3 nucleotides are TGTGCCAGCAGCGTACAGGGGGTTAGCACAGATACGCAGTATTTT.

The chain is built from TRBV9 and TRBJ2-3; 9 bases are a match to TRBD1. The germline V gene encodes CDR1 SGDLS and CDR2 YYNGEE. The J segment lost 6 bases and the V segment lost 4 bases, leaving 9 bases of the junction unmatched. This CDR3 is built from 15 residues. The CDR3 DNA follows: TGTGCCAGCAGCATCGGGGACAGGGACATCGATACGCAGTATTTT. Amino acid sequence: CASSIGDRDIDTQYF.